Below are 16 T cell receptor beta chains sequenced from a single sample in a study of T cells after posttransplantation cyclophosphamide. Methotrexate plus calcineurin inhibitor accompanied controls' myeloablative marrow transplants; sampling was 1 year later. Here immunoSEQ multiplex PCR was the method, and the copy in TCRdb shows in-frame clones only, minus some. There are about 15,000 clones in the sample; 84% occur only once, and around 4.6% lies in the top ten. The sequencing used PBMCs, collected roughly 57 weeks after allogeneic stem cell transplant with calcineurin inhibitor and methotrexate. The receptors come from a male patient in his late teens or twenties who received an allogeneic stem cell transplant from a related donor, was CMV-positive, and had no GVHD. Certain T cells may be donor cells from the graft.

The rearrangement joins TRBV7-2 to TRBJ1-1; 8 positions match TRBD1. The CDR3 extends over 14 amino acids. After removal of 5 bases from V and 0 bases from J, the junction contained 2 bases not matched to a gene. Germline V lookup: CDR1 SGHTA, CDR2 FQGNSA. CDR3 loop: CASSTDRVNTEAFF. In nucleotides, the CDR3 is TGTGCCAGCAGCACGGACAGGGTGAACACTGAAGCTTTCTTT.

The V and J genes are TRBV19 and TRBJ2-1, with D maybe TRBD1 (6 bases). In germline, CDR1 is LNHDA, CDR2 SQIVND (reference sequence). The V gene lost 3 bases and the J gene lost 10 bases, with 10 bases spanning the gap. The CDR3 has 12 residues. CDR3 nucleotide sequence: TGTGCCAGTAGTATCAACAGGGTAGAGCAGTTCTTC. It translates to CASSINRVEQFF.

CDR3 sequence reads: CASSPPGQVSNQPQHF. CDR3 nucleotide sequence: TGTGCCAGCAGCCCCCCGGGACAGGTTAGCAATCAGCCCCAGCATTTT. The V gene is TRBV28, the J gene TRBJ1-5, with 8 bases matching TRBD1. V lost 6 bases and J lost 0; bases outside the gene matches: 7. This CDR3 comprises 16 residues. Germline CDR1 and CDR2: MDHEN and SYDVKM.

The chain is built from TRBV4-3 and TRBJ1-1; 7 nucleotides align to TRBD1. With V trimmed by 0 bases and J by 0 bases, 1 base remained unmatched. CDR1 is LGHNA and CDR2 is YSLEER in the germline V gene. The length of the CDR3 is 15 residues. For the CDR3, the DNA is TGCGCCAGCAGCCAAGATGACAGGGTGAACACTGAAGCTTTCTTT. It specifies CASSQDDRVNTEAFF.

There are a few counts of this clone. The chain joins TRBV6-4 to TRBJ2-6; D remains ambiguous. Germline-derived CDR1 and CDR2 are MRHNA and SNTAGT. V shed 10 bases and J shed 0 bases, with 16 bases lying between them. The CDR3 has 16 amino acids. The CDR3 sequence: CAIPRRPHSGANVLTF. CDR3 DNA: TGTGCCATACCTCGGCGGCCCCACTCTGGGGCCAACGTCCTGACTTTC.

This clone was recorded once. The chain joins TRBV29-1 to TRBJ1-1; 7 bases map to TRBD1. The CDR3 consists of 14 residues. From germline, CDR1 is SQVTM and CDR2 ANQGSEA. V lost 1 base, J lost 6 bases, and 8 bases stayed unmatched. CDR3 region: CSVEGSTGIAEAFF. The CDR3 bases are TGCAGCGTTGAAGGCTCGACAGGGATCGCTGAAGCTTTCTTT.

This clone turned up a few times. The V and J genes are TRBV5-6 and TRBJ2-3; D might be TRBD2 (6 bases). In germline, CDR1 is SGHDT, CDR2 YYEEEE. This CDR3 contains 15 residues. Trimming pared 0 bases from V and 5 bases from J, leaving 13 bases between. The CDR3, as DNA: TGTGCCAGCAGCTTGGGCGGGACCGGGGAAGATACGCAGTATTTT. This encodes CASSLGGTGEDTQYF.

This clone is a singleton in its sample. V usage is TRBV4-3 and J usage is TRBJ2-1, with TRBD2 matching 8 bases. The CDR3 contains 15 residues. J gave up 6 bases and V 2 bases, and 6 bases lay outside the gene matches. Germline values: CDR1 LGHNA, CDR2 YSLEER. DNA of the CDR3: TGCGCCAGCAGCCAAAGCGGGAGACGGGTCAATGAGCAGTTCTTC. This sequence encodes CASSQSGRRVNEQFF.

Judged by abundance, this clone is medium-sized. The rearrangement uses TRBV6-1 and TRBJ2-2; a possible D gene is TRBD1 (6 bases). Germline CDR1 and CDR2: MNHNS and SASEGT. V was cut by 9 bases and J by 2 bases, with 16 bases left in between. The CDR3 is 15 amino acids. The CDR3 loop is CARLSGVPNTGELFF. Here the CDR3 DNA reads TGTGCCAGACTGTCAGGGGTCCCTAACACCGGGGAGCTGTTTTTT.

This clone has more than one count but fewer than ten. This chain connects TRBV7-2 to TRBJ2-5; possibly TRBD1 for D (5 bases). The V end was cut by 1 base, the J end by 6 bases, with 9 bases between. From germline, CDR1 is SGHTA and CDR2 FQGNSA. CDR3 size: 13 residues. The CDR3 coding sequence is TGTGCCAGCAGCTTAGAAGTGGGGCAGACCCAGTACTTC. Its protein is CASSLEVGQTQYF.

This clone was detected only once. The chain carries TRBV7-9 and TRBJ1-4; no clear D. The germline V gene encodes CDR1 SEHNR and CDR2 FQNEAQ (reference sequence). CDR3 length equals 13 residues. V was pared by 8 bases and J by 6 bases, with 13 bases between. The DNA of the CDR3 is TGTGCCAGCGGAGGACTCCTGCATGAAAAACTGTTTTTT. Amino acid sequence: CASGGLLHEKLFF. Based on the CDR3 plus reference TRBV7-9 and TRBJ1-4, the full variable domain is DTGVSQNPRHKITKRGQNVTFRCDPISEHNRLYWYRQTLGQGPEFLTYFQNEAQLEKSRLLSDRFSAERPKGSFSTLEIQRTEQGDSAMYLCASGGLLHEKLFFGSGTQLSVL.

The rearrangement joins TRBV7-2 to TRBJ1-1, with D hard to call. Germline values: CDR1 SGHTA, CDR2 FQGNSA. The CDR3 is made up of 14 amino acids. The V and J ends lost 4 bases and 1 base respectively, with 10 bases between them. CDR3 in DNA: TGTGCCAGCAGCTCTGGCCGGGGGAACACTGAAGCTTTCTTT. It codes for CASSSGRGNTEAFF.

The rearrangement uses TRBV19 and TRBJ2-2, with D tentatively TRBD1 (6 bases). V lost 5 bases and J lost 6, with 28 bases in between. The CDR3 extends over 19 amino acids. Germline CDR1 reads LNHDA; CDR2 reads SQIVND (reference sequence). This CDR3 reads CASSLQLRPGDRLPGELFF. The CDR3 coding sequence is TGTGCCAGTAGTCTCCAACTCCGGCCAGGGGATCGGCTTCCCGGGGAGCTGTTTTTT.

The V and J genes are TRBV7-2 and TRBJ1-1; no reliable D call. The CDR3 loop spans 14 amino acids. Looked up from germline, CDR1 is SGHTA and CDR2 is FQGNSA. Trimming left V 6 bases short and J 5 bases short, with 16 bases between. The CDR3 spells CASRSPRVLTEAFF. CDR3 DNA: TGTGCCAGCAGATCCCCCCGGGTCTTAACTGAAGCTTTCTTT.

This chain joins TRBV19 and TRBJ2-1; D is uncertain. The CDR3 is 14 residues long. Germline values: CDR1 LNHDA, CDR2 SQIVND (reference sequence). V lost 9 bases, J lost 9 bases, and 21 bases lay in between. The CDR3 region has the DNA TGTGCCAGCGGAGTGCCGAGTGAGAGAAGTGAGCAGTTCTTC. It yields the protein CASGVPSERSEQFF.

This rearrangement joins TRBV6-1 to TRBJ2-5, with 11 positions matching TRBD2. The CDR3 consists of 16 residues. Per germline, CDR1 MNHNS and CDR2 SASEGT. With 3 bases clipped from V and 3 bases from J, the junction kept 6 bases outside the gene matches. The CDR3: CASSDAPSGRKETQYF. In DNA, the CDR3 is TGTGCCAGCAGTGATGCACCTAGCGGGAGGAAAGAGACCCAGTACTTC.